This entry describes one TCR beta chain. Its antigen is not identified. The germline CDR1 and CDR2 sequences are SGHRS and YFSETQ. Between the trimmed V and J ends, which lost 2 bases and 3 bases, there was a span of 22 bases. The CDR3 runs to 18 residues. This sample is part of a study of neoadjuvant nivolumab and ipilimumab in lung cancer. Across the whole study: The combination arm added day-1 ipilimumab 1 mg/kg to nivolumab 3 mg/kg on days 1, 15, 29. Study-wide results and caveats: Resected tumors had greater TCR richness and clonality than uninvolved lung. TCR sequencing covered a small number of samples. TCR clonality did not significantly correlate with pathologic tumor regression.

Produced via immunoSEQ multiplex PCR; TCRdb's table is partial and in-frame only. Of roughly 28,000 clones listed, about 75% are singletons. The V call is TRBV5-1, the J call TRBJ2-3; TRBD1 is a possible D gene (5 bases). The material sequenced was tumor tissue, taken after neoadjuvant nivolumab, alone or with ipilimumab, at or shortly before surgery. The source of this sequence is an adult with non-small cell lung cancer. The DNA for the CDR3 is TGCGCCAGCAGCTTAAGCCCAACGGGCCAGGGTCGAACAGATACGCAGTATTTT. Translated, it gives CASSLSPTGQGRTDTQYF. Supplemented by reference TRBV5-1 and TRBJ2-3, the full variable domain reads KAGVTQTPRYLIKTRGQQVTLSCSPISGHRSVSWYQQTPGQGLQFLFEYFSETQRNKGNFPGRFSGRQFSNSRSEMNVSTLELGDSALYLCASSLSPTGQGRTDTQYFGPGTRLTVL.